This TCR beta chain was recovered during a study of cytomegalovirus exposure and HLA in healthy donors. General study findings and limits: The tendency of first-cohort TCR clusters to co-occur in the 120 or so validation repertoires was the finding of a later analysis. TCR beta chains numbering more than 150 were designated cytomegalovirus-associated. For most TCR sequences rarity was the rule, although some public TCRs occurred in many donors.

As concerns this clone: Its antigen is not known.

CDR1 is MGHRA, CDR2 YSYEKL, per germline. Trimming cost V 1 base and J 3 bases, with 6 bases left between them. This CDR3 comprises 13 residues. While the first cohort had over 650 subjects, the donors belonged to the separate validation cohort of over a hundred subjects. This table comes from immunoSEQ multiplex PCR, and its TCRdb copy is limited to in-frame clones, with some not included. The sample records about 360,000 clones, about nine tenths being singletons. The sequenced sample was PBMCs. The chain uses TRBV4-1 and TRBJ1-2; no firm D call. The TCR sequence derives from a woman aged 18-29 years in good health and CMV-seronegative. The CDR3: CASSQVTDYGYTF. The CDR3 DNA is TGCGCCAGCAGCCAAGTAACAGACTATGGCTACACCTTC.